These 23 T cell receptor beta chains originate from one sample sequenced in a study of human T cells and chemical hapten exposure. The time point denotes: pre-sensitization, week 0. Treatment noted: therapeutic diphenylcyclopropenone sensitization with weekly scalp DPC. TCRdb re-called the RACE reads with MiXCR, one entry per CDR3 protein. The table shows approximately 370,000 distinct CDR3 sequences, with about 5.4% occurring only once. This specimen was whole blood, taken in connection with sensitization to the hapten diphenylcyclopropenone (DPC). The receptors originated from a young woman with alopecia areata. Some clones in this sample may be carry-over from other donors' samples.

This clonotype turned up a few times. The CDR3 nucleotides are TGTGCCAGTGGATCGGGGGGCAGAAACATTCAGTACTTC. Translating it yields CASGSGGRNIQYF. This chain connects TRBV2 to TRBJ2-4; D possibly corresponds to TRBD2 (7 bases). The CDR3 contains 13 residues. The V gene's germline CDR1 is SNHLY and CDR2 FYNNEI. V lost 9 bases, J lost 6 bases, and 15 bases lay in between.

The sample holds many counts of this clonotype. The genes are TRBV12-3 or TRBV12-4 and TRBJ2-1; no firm D call. V was trimmed by 5 bases and J by 5 bases, leaving 10 bases between them. The length of the CDR3 is 13 residues. The CDR3 loop reads CASSPLVNNEQFF. The CDR3 region has the DNA TGTGCCAGCAGTCCCCTAGTGAACAATGAGCAGTTCTTC.

The V call is TRBV11-1, the J call TRBJ1-1; 9 bases align to TRBD1. Trimming cost V 6 bases and J 6 bases; bases outside gene matches: 8. Germline loops: CDR1 SGHAT, CDR2 FQDESV (reference sequence). The CDR3 consists of 14 residues. The CDR3 region is CASSLRDRDSEAFF. In DNA form, the CDR3 reads TGTGCCAGCAGTCTCCGGGACAGGGATTCTGAAGCTTTCTTT. Full variable domain (rest looked up from reference TRBV11-1 and TRBJ1-1): EAEVAQSPRYKITEKSQAVAFWCDPISGHATLYWYRQILGQGPELLVQFQDESVVDDSQLPKDRFSAERLKGVDSTLKIQPAELGDSAMYLCASSLRDRDSEAFFGQGTRLTVV.

This clonotype was counted only a few times. This sequence joins TRBV4-3 and TRBJ1-5; perhaps TRBD1 as D (5 bases). The CDR3 has 15 amino acids. The germline gives CDR1 LGHNA, CDR2 YSLEER. V lost 0 bases, J lost 5 bases, and 11 bases lay in between. The CDR3: CASSQDRQGHQPQHF. The DNA for the CDR3 is TGCGCCAGCAGCCAAGATCGGCAGGGCCATCAGCCCCAGCATTTT.

This chain links TRBV6-5 with TRBJ1-2, with D perhaps matching TRBD1 (6 bases). CDR1 MNHEY and CDR2 SVGAGI come from the germline V gene. V was trimmed by 0 bases and J by 4 bases, leaving 9 bases between them. The CDR3 runs 14 residues. CDR3 loop: CASSYSTGIYGYTF. The CDR3 DNA is TGTGCCAGCAGTTACTCGACAGGAATCTATGGCTACACCTTC.

This sequence joins TRBV20-1 and TRBJ1-4; a weak D match, TRBD1 (6 bases). The CDR3 length is 13 residues. Germline CDR1 reads DFQATT; CDR2 reads SNEGSKA (reference sequence). V lost 6 bases to trimming and J lost 8 bases, with 16 bases between them. The CDR3 protein is CSAPDRRGEKLFF. CDR3 sequence (DNA): TGCAGTGCCCCCGACAGGAGGGGAGAAAAACTGTTTTTT.

This clonotype was seen ten or more times. This rearrangement joins TRBV9 to TRBJ2-3; D is ambiguous. V was trimmed by 0 bases and J by 4 bases, leaving 15 bases between them. The CDR3 is 16 residues long. Per the germline V gene, CDR1 is SGDLS and CDR2 is YYNGEE. DNA of the CDR3: TGTGCCAGCAGCGTAGGTGGTAAGGGCTTGGCAGATACGCAGTATTTT. As protein: CASSVGGKGLADTQYF.

The gene calls are TRBV6-7 and TRBJ2-7, with D unresolved. TRBV6-7 carries the ORF label, with uncertain function. The germline V and J ends were trimmed by 2 bases and 0 bases, with 11 bases remaining between them. There are 15 residues in the CDR3. The CDR3 nucleotides read TGTGCCAGCAGTTACCCCGCGAGGACCTCCTACGAGCAGTACTTC. This codes for CASSYPARTSYEQYF.

The chain carries TRBV2 and TRBJ1-4; no reliable D call. CDR1 SNHLY and CDR2 FYNNEI come from the germline V gene. The CDR3 is 15 amino acids. V was clipped by 0 bases and J by 4 bases, with 9 bases between them. Here the CDR3 reads CASSEARAVNEKLFF. In DNA, the CDR3 is TGTGCCAGCAGTGAAGCCAGAGCAGTTAATGAAAAACTGTTTTTT.

This chain links TRBV28 with TRBJ2-3, with D perhaps given as TRBD1 or TRBD2 (6 bases each). The CDR3 has 15 amino acids. In germline, CDR1 is MDHEN, CDR2 SYDVKM. The V and J ends lost 3 bases and 0 bases respectively, with 10 bases between them. This chain's CDR3 is CASSFRGVSTDTQYF. The CDR3 DNA follows: TGTGCCAGCAGTTTTAGGGGGGTAAGCACAGATACGCAGTATTTT.

In its sample, this clonotype was seen a few times. This rearrangement joins TRBV29-1 to TRBJ2-7; 7 bases map to TRBD1. Germline V gene sequence: CDR1 SQVTM, CDR2 ANQGSEA. The CDR3 covers 12 residues. V was pared by 3 bases and J by 3 bases, with 2 bases of the junction left unmatched. DNA of the CDR3: TGCAGCGTTGACGGGGACAGCTACGAGCAGTACTTC. It encodes CSVDGDSYEQYF.

The rearrangement links TRBV12-3 or TRBV12-4 to TRBJ1-2; D gene unclear. There are 15 residues in the CDR3. V lost 3 bases and J lost 5, with 16 bases in between. The CDR3 bases are TGTGCCAGCAGTTTGGGCCCTCCCACGTTTTATGGCTACACCTTC. Amino acids: CASSLGPPTFYGYTF.

This rearrangement joins TRBV6-5 to TRBJ2-1; TRBD1 matches 9 bases. The V gene's germline CDR1 is MNHEY and CDR2 SVGAGI. The length of the CDR3 is 15 residues. The V and J ends lost 1 base and 9 bases, in that order; junction bases with no gene match: 7. In DNA form, the CDR3 reads TGTGCCAGCAGTTACTGGGGACAGGGAACTACTGAGCAGTTCTTC. This codes for CASSYWGQGTTEQFF.

The V call is TRBV13, the J call TRBJ2-7; D might be TRBD1 or TRBD2, each matching 5 bases. V was trimmed by 5 bases and J by 2 bases, leaving 13 bases between them. The CDR3 length is 14 residues. Germline lookup yields CDR1 PRHDT and CDR2 FYEKMQ (reference sequence). The CDR3 reads CASSPEGKPYEQYF. The CDR3 DNA reads as TGTGCCAGCAGCCCCGAGGGGAAACCCTACGAGCAGTACTTC.

This clonotype was recorded a few times. The chain uses TRBV20-1 and TRBJ1-1; no definite D call. The CDR3 extends over 14 amino acids. V was trimmed by 4 bases and J by 0 bases, leaving 12 bases between them. Germline assignment: CDR1 DFQATT and CDR2 SNEGSKA (reference sequence). The CDR3 loop reads CSAKRVGMNTEAFF. The CDR3 nucleotides read TGCAGTGCTAAAAGGGTCGGCATGAACACTGAAGCTTTCTTT.

Many counts were recorded for this clonotype. The chain joins TRBV20-1 to TRBJ1-2; D remains unclear. The CDR3 totals 16 residues. In germline, CDR1 is DFQATT, CDR2 SNEGSKA (reference sequence). Trimming removed 0 bases at V and 6 bases at J, with 20 bases between. The CDR3: CSARDQLEGNADGYTF. Here the CDR3 DNA reads TGCAGTGCTAGAGATCAACTAGAGGGAAATGCGGATGGCTACACCTTC.

This clonotype was counted ten times or more. The V call is TRBV7-2, the J call TRBJ2-3; TRBD2 agrees at 12 bases. The germline V gene encodes CDR1 SGHTA and CDR2 FQGNSA. V was pared by 4 bases and J by 14 bases, with 4 bases of the junction left unmatched. This CDR3 comprises 12 residues. CDR3 nucleotide sequence: TGTGCCAGCAGCTACTCTAGCGGGGGGGCGTATTTT. Translating it yields CASSYSSGGAYF. Together with reference TRBV7-2 and TRBJ2-3, the CDR3 gives the full variable domain: GAGVSQSPSNKVTEKGKDVELRCDPISGHTALYWYRQSLGQGLEFLIYFQGNSAPDKSGLPSDRFSAERTGGSVSTLTIQRTQQEDSAVYLCASSYSSGGAYFGPGTRLTVL.

This clonotype was seen at least ten times. The V and J genes are TRBV18 and TRBJ2-7; D is uncertain. Germline assignment: CDR1 KGHSH and CDR2 LQKENI. Trimming stripped 2 bases from V and 0 bases from J, with 8 bases between. This CDR3 has 14 amino acids. The CDR3 DNA follows: TGTGCCAGCTCACCAAGAAACCCCTCCTACGAGCAGTACTTC. It codes for CASSPRNPSYEQYF.

V is TRBV7-2 and J is TRBJ2-3, with D hard to call. The CDR3 spans 14 residues. Trimming took off 2 bases at V and 7 bases at J, with 13 bases between the two ends. Germline V CDR1 and CDR2: SGHTA, FQGNSA. The CDR3 region has the DNA TGTGCCAGCAGCTTACGCGGCTCGGCAAATACGCAGTATTTT. Its protein product is CASSLRGSANTQYF.

There are a few counts of this clonotype. The V call is TRBV5-1, the J call TRBJ1-6; D may be TRBD1 (5 bases). The V and J ends lost 0 bases and 13 bases respectively, with 14 bases between them. Germline V gives CDR1 SGHRS, CDR2 YFSETQ. This CDR3 is 14 amino acids long. The CDR3 nucleotides read TGCGCCAGCAGCTTGGGCGGACACGGTTCTCCCCTCCACTTT. Translated: CASSLGGHGSPLHF.

This clonotype was picked up many times. V is TRBV5-6 and J is TRBJ2-7; 7 nucleotides line up with TRBD1. From germline, CDR1 is SGHDT and CDR2 YYEEEE. The CDR3 spans 15 residues. V shed 0 bases and J 1 base; nucleotides not matched to a gene: 4. CDR3 DNA: TGTGCCAGCAGCTTGGGGCCAGGGGGTTCCTACGAGCAGTACTTC. It specifies CASSLGPGGSYEQYF.

This clonotype turned up a few times. The rearrangement joins TRBV9 to TRBJ2-3, with 8 bases that match TRBD1. CDR1 and CDR2 (germline): SGDLS, YYNGEE. The V segment lost 0 bases and the J segment 1 base; nucleotides outside the gene matches: 4. The CDR3 extends over 16 amino acids. The CDR3 loop is CASSVGGTGGTDTQYF. CDR3 coding DNA: TGTGCCAGCAGCGTAGGCGGGACAGGAGGCACAGATACGCAGTATTTT.

The gene calls are TRBV28 and TRBJ2-7; D not certain. The CDR3 has 14 amino acids. Between the trimmed V and J ends, which lost 7 bases and 0 bases, there was a span of 13 bases. Germline V gives CDR1 MDHEN, CDR2 SYDVKM. CDR3 nucleotide sequence: TGTGCCAGCAACGCACGGACGAGCTCCTACGAGCAGTACTTC. Its protein is CASNARTSSYEQYF.